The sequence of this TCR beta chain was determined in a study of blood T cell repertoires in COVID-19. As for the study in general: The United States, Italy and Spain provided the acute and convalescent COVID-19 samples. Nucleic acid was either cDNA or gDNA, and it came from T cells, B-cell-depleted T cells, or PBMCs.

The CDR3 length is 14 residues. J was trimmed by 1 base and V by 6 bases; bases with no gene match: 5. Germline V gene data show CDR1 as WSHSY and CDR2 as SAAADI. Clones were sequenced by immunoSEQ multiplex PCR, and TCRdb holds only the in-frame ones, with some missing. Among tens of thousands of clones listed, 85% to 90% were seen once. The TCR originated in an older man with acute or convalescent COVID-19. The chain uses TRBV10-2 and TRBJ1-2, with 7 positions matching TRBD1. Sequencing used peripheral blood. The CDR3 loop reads CASRPRGYNYGYTF. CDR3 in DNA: TGCGCCAGCAGACCCAGGGGGTATAACTATGGCTACACCTTC.